This note documents a single T cell receptor beta chain sequence. Method: immunoSEQ multiplex PCR; TCRdb's copy keeps in-frame clones and lacks some. Of about 94,000 clones listed, 70% to 90% are singletons. This entry comes from a study of control samples from healthy donors and cancer patients. CDR3 size: 18 residues. The germline V and J ends were trimmed by 1 base and 4 bases, with 22 bases remaining between them. Germline CDR1 and CDR2: MGHRA and YSYEKL. The source of this sequence is a woman aged 50 to 60 in good health. V is TRBV4-1 and J is TRBJ1-2, with D uncertain. Sequenced material: blood. The CDR3 DNA is TGCGCCAGCAGCCAAGTACCCTGGGGAGCGTCGGACGTCTATGGCTACACCTTC. Translation gives CASSQVPWGASDVYGYTF.